These T cell receptor beta chains were read from a single sample in a study of blood T cell repertoires in COVID-19. Using immunoSEQ multiplex PCR, the repertoire was profiled, and TCRdb retains in-frame clones only, with some absent. Of about 56,000 clones detected, 84% appear once; the ten largest clones hold about an eighth. Material for sequencing was peripheral blood. All receptors derive from an elderly woman with acute or convalescent COVID-19. Each CDR3 is given with its conserved first and last residue. A D gene is named only where the DNA matches it firmly. Rows may omit the clone size; those that give it use once, few, many or a size class.

clone_size: NA
j_call: TRBJ1-1
d_call: TRBD1
v_call: TRBV10-2
cdr3_aa: CASSPWTGGGTEAFF
cdr3_nt: TGCGCCAGCAGCCCCTGGACAGGGGGAGGGACTGAAGCTTTCTTT

clone_size: NA
j_call: TRBJ2-1
d_call: TRBD2
v_call: TRBV27
cdr3_aa: CASRYGGAYNEQFF
cdr3_nt: TGTGCCAGCAGATACGGGGGGGCCTACAATGAGCAGTTCTTC

clone_size: NA
j_call: TRBJ2-2
d_call: NA
v_call: TRBV7-3
cdr3_aa: CASSFSANTGELFF
cdr3_nt: TGTGCCAGCAGCTTTTCCGCGAACACCGGGGAGCTGTTTTTT

clone_size: once
j_call: TRBJ1-5
d_call: NA
v_call: TRBV5-4
cdr3_aa: CATPQPQHF
cdr3_nt: TGTGCCACCCCACAGCCCCAGCATTTT

clone_size: once
j_call: TRBJ2-7
d_call: TRBD2
v_call: TRBV7-2
cdr3_aa: CASSFGLAGSSEQYF
cdr3_nt: TGTGCCAGCAGCTTCGGACTAGCGGGCTCCAGCGAGCAGTACTTC

clone_size: NA
j_call: TRBJ1-4
d_call: TRBD1
v_call: TRBV4-2
cdr3_aa: CASSQGDSNEKLFF
cdr3_nt: TGTGCCAGCAGCCAAGGGGACAGTAATGAAAAACTGTTTTTT

clone_size: NA
j_call: TRBJ2-7
d_call: TRBD1
v_call: TRBV9
cdr3_aa: CASSPTDREGEQYF
cdr3_nt: TGTGCCAGCAGCCCGACGGACAGGGAAGGCGAGCAGTACTTC

clone_size: once
j_call: TRBJ2-3
d_call: NA
v_call: TRBV6-5
cdr3_aa: CASREGQGTDTQYF
cdr3_nt: TGTGCCAGCAGGGAGGGGCAGGGTACAGATACGCAGTATTTT

clone_size: NA
j_call: TRBJ2-1
d_call: TRBD2
v_call: TRBV19
cdr3_aa: CASSPTSAHDNEQFF
cdr3_nt: TGTGCCAGTAGTCCGACTAGCGCGCATGACAATGAGCAGTTCTTC

clone_size: once
j_call: TRBJ1-1
d_call: TRBD1
v_call: TRBV10-3
cdr3_aa: CATTGTGTTEAFF
cdr3_nt: TGTGCCACCACCGGGACAGGGACCACTGAAGCTTTCTTT

clone_size: NA
j_call: TRBJ1-5
d_call: TRBD1
v_call: TRBV19
cdr3_aa: CASGTGLSNQPQHF
cdr3_nt: TGTGCCAGTGGGACAGGTCTTAGCAATCAGCCCCAGCATTTT

clone_size: NA
j_call: TRBJ2-1
d_call: TRBD1
v_call: TRBV20-1
cdr3_aa: CSASGGQSYNEQFF
cdr3_nt: TGCAGTGCTAGTGGGGGACAGTCGTACAATGAGCAGTTCTTC

clone_size: NA
j_call: TRBJ1-1
d_call: NA
v_call: TRBV2
cdr3_aa: CASTRLRTVNTEAFF
cdr3_nt: TGTGCCAGCACCCGACTTCGGACAGTGAACACTGAAGCTTTCTTT

clone_size: NA
j_call: TRBJ2-3
d_call: TRBD2
v_call: TRBV5-4
cdr3_aa: CASSAAGGQAITDTQYF
cdr3_nt: TGTGCCAGCAGCGCGGCGGGGGGGCAGGCAATAACAGATACGCAGTATTTT

clone_size: once
j_call: TRBJ2-1
d_call: TRBD2
v_call: TRBV5-1
cdr3_aa: CASSPYTSGGVYNEQFF
cdr3_nt: TGCGCCAGCAGCCCCTACACTAGCGGGGGGGTCTACAATGAGCAGTTCTTC